This T cell receptor beta chain originates from a study of blood T cell repertoires in COVID-19. V lost 7 bases and J 4 bases, leaving 11 bases between the germline ends. Looked up from germline, CDR1 is MDHEN and CDR2 is SYDVKM. This CDR3 is 13 amino acids long. Recovered Cohort 3 donors showed two negative PCRs, clearance, or symptom resolution. TCRdb's copy holds only in-frame clones and misses some; the assay was immunoSEQ multiplex PCR. The sample has approximately 490,000 clones; more than 85% are singletons. The receptor's source is a woman aged 55-69 years who had recovered from COVID-19. The rearrangement joins TRBV28 to TRBJ1-3; TRBD1 is a possible D gene (6 bases). Specimen: PBMCs or T cells enriched from blood (not recorded which). This CDR3 is CASTQGTGNTIYF. CDR3 DNA sequence: TGTGCCAGCACCCAGGGGACCGGAAACACCATATATTTT.